This T cell receptor beta chain originates from a study of shared clonotypes between healthy human individuals. Germline CDR1 SGHKS, CDR2 YYEKEE (reference sequence). V gave up 4 bases and J gave up 2 bases, with 9 bases separating them. The CDR3 has 13 residues. An approximately 200 ng quantity of DNA, tens of thousands of T cell genomes, went into the sorted-subset replicate PCRs. The protocol was immunoSEQ multiplex PCR, while the TCRdb copy is restricted to in-frame clones and leaves out a portion. The table records hundreds of thousands of clones, about three quarters of them present only once. Sample: memory CD4+ T cells sorted from blood. As to subset: CD45RA-negative fraction. This chain connects TRBV5-5 to TRBJ1-2; D remains ambiguous. The sequence derives from a woman in her 30s in good health. This chain's CDR3 is CASSPTENYGYTF. CDR3 DNA sequence: TGTGCCAGCAGCCCAACAGAGAACTATGGCTACACCTTC.